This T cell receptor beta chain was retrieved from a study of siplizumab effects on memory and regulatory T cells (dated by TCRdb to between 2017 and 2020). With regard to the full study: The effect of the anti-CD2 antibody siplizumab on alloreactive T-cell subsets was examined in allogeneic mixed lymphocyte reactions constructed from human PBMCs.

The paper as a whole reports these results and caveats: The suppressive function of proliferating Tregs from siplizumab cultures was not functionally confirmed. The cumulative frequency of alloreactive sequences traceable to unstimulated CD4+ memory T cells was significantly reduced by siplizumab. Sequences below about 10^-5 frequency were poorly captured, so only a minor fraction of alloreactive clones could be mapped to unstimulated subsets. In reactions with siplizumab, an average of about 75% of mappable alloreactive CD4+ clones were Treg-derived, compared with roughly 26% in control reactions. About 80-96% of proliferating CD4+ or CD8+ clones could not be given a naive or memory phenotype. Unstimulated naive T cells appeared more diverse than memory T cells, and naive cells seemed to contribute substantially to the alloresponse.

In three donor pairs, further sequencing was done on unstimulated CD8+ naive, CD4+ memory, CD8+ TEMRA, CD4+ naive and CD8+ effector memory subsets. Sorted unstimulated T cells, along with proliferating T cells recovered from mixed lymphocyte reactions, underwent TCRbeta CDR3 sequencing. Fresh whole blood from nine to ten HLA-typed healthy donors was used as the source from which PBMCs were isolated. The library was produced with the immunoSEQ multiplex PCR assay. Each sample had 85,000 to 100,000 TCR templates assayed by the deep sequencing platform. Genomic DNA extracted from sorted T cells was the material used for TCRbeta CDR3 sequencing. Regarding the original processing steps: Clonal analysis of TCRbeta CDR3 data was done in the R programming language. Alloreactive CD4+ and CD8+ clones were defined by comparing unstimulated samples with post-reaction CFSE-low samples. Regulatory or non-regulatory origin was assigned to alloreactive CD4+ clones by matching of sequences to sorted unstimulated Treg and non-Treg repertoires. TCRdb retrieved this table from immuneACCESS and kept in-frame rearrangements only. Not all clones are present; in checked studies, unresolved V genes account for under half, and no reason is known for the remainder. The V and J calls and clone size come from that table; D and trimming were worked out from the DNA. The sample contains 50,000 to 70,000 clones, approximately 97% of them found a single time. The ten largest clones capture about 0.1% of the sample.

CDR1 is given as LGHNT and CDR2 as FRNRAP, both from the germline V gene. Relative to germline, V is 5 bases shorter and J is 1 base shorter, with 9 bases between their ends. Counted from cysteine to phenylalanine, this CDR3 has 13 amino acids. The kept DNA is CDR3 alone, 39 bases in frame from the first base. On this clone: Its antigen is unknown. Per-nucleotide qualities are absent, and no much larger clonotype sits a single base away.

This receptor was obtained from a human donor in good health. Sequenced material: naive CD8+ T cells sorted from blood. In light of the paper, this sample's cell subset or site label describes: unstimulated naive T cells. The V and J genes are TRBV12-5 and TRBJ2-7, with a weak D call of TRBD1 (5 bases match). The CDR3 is CASGVDISYEQYF. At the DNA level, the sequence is TGTGCTAGTGGTGTGGACATATCCTACGAGCAGTACTTC.